This note documents a single T cell receptor beta chain sequence. Clones were sequenced by immunoSEQ multiplex PCR, and TCRdb holds only the in-frame ones, with some missing. Of 100,000 or so clones in the sample, 94% were seen once. The record originates from a study of T cell changes during pregnancy in multiple sclerosis. CDR1 and CDR2 (germline): MDHEN, SYDVKM. V lost 3 bases and J lost 8; bases outside the gene matches: 6. The CDR3 length is 15 residues. V gene TRBV28 combines with J gene TRBJ1-4, with TRBD1 matching 10 bases. The starting material was peripheral blood, obtained after pregnancy. The receptor comes from a female donor in good health, enrolled as a control in a pregnancy study. CDR3 residues: CASSLFGTGEEKLFF. CDR3 coding DNA: TGTGCCAGCAGTTTGTTTGGGACAGGGGAGGAAAAACTGTTTTTT. The whole variable domain, remainder taken from reference TRBV28 and TRBJ1-4, is DVKVTQSSRYLVKRTGEKVFLECVQDMDHENMFWYRQDPGLGLRLIYFSYDVKMKEKGDIPEGYSVSREKKERFSLILESASTNQTSMYLCASSLFGTGEEKLFFGSGTQLSVL.